This record concerns one T cell receptor (beta chain) sequence. Antigen specificity is unknown. Treatment noted: some 20 received Ad26.COV2.S at low or high dose, single or two shots; several received placebo; per-sample allocation not given. The study sampled participants on day 63 after the first vaccine or placebo injection. The source of the sample is a study of Ad26.COV2.S vaccination and SARS-CoV-2 variants. Overall study context: The authors gave Ad26.COV2.S intramuscularly, either once or twice 56 days apart.

Overall study results and limits: Quantification of TCR breadth and depth may have yielded underestimates of total T cell responses. Reported post-vaccination CD8+ and CD4+ T cell responses to spike showed substantial breadth. Vaccinated and placebo-treated recipients had similar non-spike TCR breadth.

Trimming took 6 bases from V and 1 from J, leaving 9 bases between them. Per the germline V gene, CDR1 is MNHEY and CDR2 is SVGAGI. The CDR3 spans 13 residues. Assay used: immunoSEQ multiplex PCR; TCRdb lists only in-frame clones, some missing. The sample lists about 260,000 clones; about 83% were seen once. This TCR was sampled from a person between 18 and 65 years old who received the Ad26.COV2.S COVID-19 vaccine or a placebo. The chain joins TRBV6-5 to TRBJ1-1; D is undetermined. The source material was peripheral blood, sampled in a trial of Ad26.COV2.S vaccine versus placebo. The CDR3 spells CASRVHRNTEAFF. As DNA, the CDR3 is TGTGCCAGCAGGGTACATAGGAACACTGAAGCTTTCTTT.